The sample holds a few counts of the clone carrying this TCR beta chain. In germline, CDR1 is WSHSY, CDR2 SAAADI. Germline trimming cut 7 bases from V and 4 bases from J; bases unmatched to any gene: 10. The CDR3 extends over 15 amino acids. The sample originates from a study of tumor-infiltrating lymphocytes in oesophageal squamous cell carcinoma. TCRdb itself ran the PCR reads through MiXCR, one entry per CDR3 protein. The table shows roughly 18,000 distinct CDR3 sequences, with roughly two fifths occurring only once. This sequence originates from a male donor with esophageal squamous cell carcinoma. The chain employs TRBV10-2 and TRBJ2-1; 7 nucleotides align to TRBD2. Material for sequencing was esophageal tumor tissue. DNA of the CDR3: TGCGCCAGCACTACAAGCGGGAATCGGTACAATGAGCAGTTCTTC. Translation: CASTTSGNRYNEQFF.